This entry lists 19 T cell receptor beta chains sequenced from one sample in a study of beta chain features in type 1 diabetes. Study-level points and caveats: In all four CD4+ subsets, TCRB CDR3 length was significantly, moderately reduced in type 1 diabetes.

All of the isolated RNA was reverse transcribed, so expressed TCRB transcripts were sequenced. Measured with immunoSEQ multiplex PCR; TCRdb has only the in-frame clones, and not every one. The sample lists more than 250,000 clones; approximately 25% were seen once. No antigen is known for these receptors. The specimen sequenced was naive CD4+ T cells from blood. Every receptor here comes from a woman aged 30 to 39 with type 1 diabetes.

A few counts support this clone. The chain joins TRBV11-2 to TRBJ2-1, with TRBD2 as a possible D gene (6 bases). The CDR3 extends over 14 amino acids. Germline loops: CDR1 SGHAT, CDR2 FQNNGV. The ends were cut back, 4 bases at V and 6 bases at J, with 13 bases in the middle. The CDR3 protein is CASSSMLTSNEQFF. CDR3 DNA: TGTGCCAGCAGCTCCATGCTGACTAGCAATGAGCAGTTCTTC.

The V gene is TRBV27, the J gene TRBJ2-1; the match to TRBD2 covers 7 bases. Germline CDR1 and CDR2: MNHEY and SMNVEV (reference sequence). The CDR3 runs to 13 residues. V was pared by 7 bases and J by 2 bases, with 2 bases of the junction left unmatched. CDR3: CASTSGPYNEQFF. DNA of the CDR3: TGTGCCAGCACTAGCGGCCCCTACAATGAGCAGTTCTTC.

The J gene is TRBJ1-2, the V gene TRBV5-4; no firm D call. Trimming removed 0 bases from V and 3 bases from J, with 9 bases in between. CDR3 length: 14 amino acids. Germline CDR1 and CDR2: SGHNT and YYREEE (reference sequence). CDR3 coding DNA: TGTGCCAGCAGCTTGGGCGAGGGCTACTATGGCTACACCTTC. Its translation: CASSLGEGYYGYTF.

The table lists this clone with a few counts. V gene TRBV28 combines with J gene TRBJ2-1; the match to TRBD2 covers 8 bases. The V gene end was trimmed by 8 bases and the J gene end by 0 bases; junction bases not matched to a gene: 3. The CDR3 is made up of 14 amino acids. The germline V gene encodes CDR1 MDHEN and CDR2 SYDVKM. CDR3 in DNA: TGTGCCAGCCTAAGCGGGAGCTCCTACAATGAGCAGTTCTTC. Its translation: CASLSGSSYNEQFF.

The chain links TRBV30 to TRBJ2-1; 7 bases align to TRBD2. CDR1 and CDR2 from the germline V gene are GTSNPN and SVGIG (reference sequence). Trimming removed 5 bases from V and 5 bases from J; junction bases left unmatched: 6. This CDR3 has 13 residues. This chain's CDR3 is CAWGGLADNEQFF. CDR3 in DNA: TGTGCCTGGGGAGGGCTAGCGGACAATGAGCAGTTCTTC. Together with reference TRBV30 and TRBJ2-1, the CDR3 gives the full variable domain: SQTIHQWPATLVQPVGSPLSLECTVEGTSNPNLYWYRQAAGRGLQLLFYSVGIGQISSEVPQNLSASRPQDRQFILSSKKLLLSDSGFYLCAWGGLADNEQFFGPGTRLTVL.

This clone was detected a few times. The chain links TRBV6-6 to TRBJ2-7; TRBD1 might be the D (5 bases). The CDR3 is 13 amino acids. CDR1 and CDR2 (germline): MNHNY, SVGAGI (reference sequence). Trimming removed 2 bases at V and 6 bases at J, with 11 bases between. CDR3 DNA: TGTGCCAGCAGTTACAGCAGGGAAGGCGAGCAGTACTTC. Translating gives CASSYSREGEQYF.

The V gene is TRBV5-1, the J gene TRBJ2-7, with 7 bases that match TRBD1. The CDR3 contains 14 residues. Germline V gene sequence: CDR1 SGHRS, CDR2 YFSETQ. Losses at the gene ends were 4 bases for V and 3 bases for J; bases not matched to a gene: 7. CDR3 sequence reads: CASSVPQGDYEQYF. For the CDR3, the DNA is TGCGCCAGCAGCGTACCTCAGGGGGACTACGAGCAGTACTTC.

The chain joins TRBV15 to TRBJ1-4, with D perhaps matching TRBD1 (5 bases). Germline-derived CDR1 and CDR2 are LNHNV and YYDKDF (reference sequence). The V end lost 1 base, the J end lost 5 bases, and 5 bases lay between the germline ends. The CDR3 covers 13 residues. The CDR3 DNA reads as TGTGCCACCAGCAGAGGACAGAATGAAAAACTGTTTTTT. This translates into CATSRGQNEKLFF. Filled out from reference TRBV15 and TRBJ1-4, the complete variable domain reads DAMVIQNPRYQVTQFGKPVTLSCSQTLNHNVMYWYQQKSSQAPKLLFHYYDKDFNNEADTPDNFQSRRPNTSFCFLDIRSPGLGDTAMYLCATSRGQNEKLFFGSGTQLSVL.

The genes are TRBV7-8 and TRBJ2-5; 8 bases align to TRBD1. This CDR3 is built from 13 residues. J gave up 6 bases and V 3 bases, and 3 bases lay outside the gene matches. Germline-derived CDR1 and CDR2 are SGHVS and FQNEAQ. CDR3 DNA: TGTGCCAGCAGCTTGGACAGGGAACAGACCCAGTACTTC. Amino acid sequence: CASSLDREQTQYF.

The rearrangement links TRBV6-6 to TRBJ1-2; D uncertain. The ends were cut back, 2 bases at V and 0 bases at J, with 7 bases in the middle. From germline, CDR1 is MNHNY and CDR2 SVGAGI (reference sequence). This CDR3 region has 14 residues. The CDR3 DNA reads as TGTGCCAGCAGTTACGGTGTAGCTAACTATGGCTACACCTTC. Its translation: CASSYGVANYGYTF.

The genes are TRBV25-1 and TRBJ2-1; a weak D match, TRBD2 (5 bases). CDR1 MGHDK and CDR2 SYGVNS come from the germline V gene. V dropped 3 bases and J dropped 2 bases, with 11 bases sitting between them. The CDR3 has 15 residues. The CDR3 nucleotides read TGTGCCAGCAGTGAGACGGGTAGCGCCTACAATGAGCAGTTCTTC. Protein product: CASSETGSAYNEQFF.

This clone has just a few counts. V gene TRBV19 combines with J gene TRBJ2-5; 7 bases are a match to TRBD2. Germline-derived CDR1 and CDR2 are LNHDA and SQIVND (reference sequence). V shed 2 bases and J 2 bases; nucleotides not matched to a gene: 2. The CDR3 contains 14 residues. The CDR3: CASSIQAGQETQYF. Here the CDR3 DNA reads TGTGCCAGTAGTATACAAGCGGGACAAGAGACCCAGTACTTC.

Only a few counts were recorded for this clone. V and J are TRBV6-1 and TRBJ1-2; 7 nucleotides line up with TRBD1. In germline, CDR1 is MNHNS, CDR2 SASEGT. The CDR3 length is 15 residues. V gave up 6 bases and J gave up 0 bases; unmatched junction bases: 7. CDR3 DNA: TGTGCCAGCAGCACCACCGGGACAGCTAACTATGGCTACACCTTC. Amino acids: CASSTTGTANYGYTF.

The chain combines TRBV29-1 with TRBJ2-7; D call uncertain. Germline V gene lookup returns CDR1 SQVTM and CDR2 ANQGSEA. This CDR3 spans 12 amino acids. V was pared by 8 bases and J by 4 bases, with 15 bases between. The CDR3 DNA follows: TGCAGCCCCCCAGGAAAAACTTACGAGCAGTACTTC. It codes for CSPPGKTYEQYF.

The chain is built from TRBV18 and TRBJ1-3, with no clear D. Between the trimmed V and J ends, which lost 3 bases and 2 bases, there was a span of 5 bases. Germline V gives CDR1 KGHSH, CDR2 LQKENI. The CDR3 runs to 13 residues. The CDR3 sequence is CASSPGAGNTIYF. In DNA form, the CDR3 reads TGTGCCAGCTCACCGGGAGCTGGAAACACCATATATTTT.

This clone was observed a handful of times. The CDR3 sequence: CSVERTGSNEQFF. The DNA of the CDR3 is TGCAGCGTTGAGCGGACAGGGTCCAATGAGCAGTTCTTC. The V and J genes are TRBV29-1 and TRBJ2-1, with TRBD1 matching over 8 bases. The CDR3 is made up of 13 amino acids. Per the germline V gene, CDR1 is SQVTM and CDR2 is ANQGSEA. The J segment lost 6 bases and the V segment lost 3 bases, leaving 4 bases of the junction unmatched.

This clone came up a few times. The chain recombines TRBV7-3 with TRBJ1-1, with TRBD1 identical over 7 bases. From germline, CDR1 is SGHTA and CDR2 FQGTGA. CDR3 size: 15 residues. V lost 5 bases, J lost 5 bases, and 11 bases stayed unmatched. As DNA, the CDR3 is TGTGCCAGCAGCCTTCATTCCGGGGACAGTACTGAAGCTTTCTTT. Protein sequence: CASSLHSGDSTEAFF.

The chain carries TRBV19 and TRBJ2-1; 11 nucleotides line up with TRBD2. Germline-derived CDR1 and CDR2 are LNHDA and SQIVND (reference sequence). The trim removed 3 bases at V and 2 bases at J, leaving 9 bases unmatched. This CDR3 is built from 18 residues. CDR3 residues: CASSIGLAGGGAYNEQFF. The CDR3 bases are TGTGCCAGTAGTATTGGGCTAGCGGGAGGAGGCGCCTACAATGAGCAGTTCTTC. The full variable domain, rest sourced from reference TRBV19 and TRBJ2-1, is DGGITQSPKYLFRKEGQNVTLSCEQNLNHDAMYWYRQDPGQGLRLIYYSQIVNDFQKGDIAEGYSVSREKKESFPLTVTSAQKNPTAFYLCASSIGLAGGGAYNEQFFGPGTRLTVL.

This clone was seen a handful of times. The chain is built from TRBV15 and TRBJ2-5; 9 bases agree with TRBD2. The V gene end was trimmed by 0 bases and the J gene end by 6 bases; junction bases not matched to a gene: 8. This CDR3 is built from 16 residues. The germline gives CDR1 LNHNV, CDR2 YYDKDF (reference sequence). The CDR3 nucleotides read TGTGCCACCAGCAGAGATCGGGCGGGAGGGCGGCAGACCCAGTACTTC. It codes for CATSRDRAGGRQTQYF.